Here is one T cell receptor (beta chain) with its context. Sequencing was performed with immunoSEQ multiplex PCR; in TCRdb, only in-frame clones are kept and a portion is missing. This sample has 70,000 to 85,000 clones, with 75% to 90% found just once. This sample stems from a study of T cell clones after liver transplantation. Whole-study context: Third-party-reactive TCRbeta sequences from pre-transplant mixed lymphocyte reactions served as antigen-independent comparators. Subjects received no induction therapy and standard immunosuppression until randomization at 12-24 months post-transplant. Patients counted as tolerant after at least one year off all immunosuppression, enzymes not exceeding twice normal.

Germline V lookup: CDR1 MNHEY, CDR2 SVGAGI. Trimming removed 6 bases at V and 0 bases at J, with 9 bases between. This CDR3 comprises 14 residues. V and J are TRBV6-5 and TRBJ1-3; D unresolved. This sample comprised CD4+ T cells from blood, obtained before liver transplant. The receptor was isolated from a human donor who received a liver transplant. CDR3 region: CASSKPSSGNTIYF. CDR3 bases: TGTGCCAGCAGCAAACCGAGCTCTGGAAACACCATATATTTT.